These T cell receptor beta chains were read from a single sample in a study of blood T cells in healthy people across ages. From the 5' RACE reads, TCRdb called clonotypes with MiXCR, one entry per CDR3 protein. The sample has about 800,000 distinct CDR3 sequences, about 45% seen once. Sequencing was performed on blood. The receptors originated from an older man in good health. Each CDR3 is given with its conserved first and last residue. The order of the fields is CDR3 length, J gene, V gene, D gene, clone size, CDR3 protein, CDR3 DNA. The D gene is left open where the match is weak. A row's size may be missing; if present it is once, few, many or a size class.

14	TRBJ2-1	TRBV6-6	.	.	CASAFRGANDEQFF	TGTGCCAGCGCCTTTAGGGGCGCGAATGATGAGCAGTTCTTC
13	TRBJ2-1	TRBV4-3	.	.	CASSQDWEKGIFF	TGCGCCAGCAGCCAAGACTGGGAAAAGGGAATCTTCTTC
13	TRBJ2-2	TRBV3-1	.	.	CASSPPGTGELFF	TGTGCCAGCAGCCCTCCCGGCACCGGGGAGCTGTTTTTT
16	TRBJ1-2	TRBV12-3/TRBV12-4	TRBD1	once	CASSFGRGQSNYGYTF	TGTGCCAGCAGTTTTGGGAGGGGGCAATCTAACTATGGCTACACCTTC
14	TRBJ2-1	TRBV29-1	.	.	CSARWRRPYNEQFF	TGCAGCGCTCGTTGGCGGCGACCCTACAATGAGCAGTTCTTC
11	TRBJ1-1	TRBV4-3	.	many	CASSQGTEAFF	TGCGCCAGCAGCCAAGGAACTGAAGCTTTCTTT
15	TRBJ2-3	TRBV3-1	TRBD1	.	CASSSGTGYTDTQYF	TGTGCCAGCAGCTCAGGGACAGGATACACAGATACGCAGTATTTT
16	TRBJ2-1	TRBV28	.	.	CASSSLAGPRYNEQFF	TGTGCCAGCAGTTCCTTGGCAGGGCCTCGCTACAATGAGCAGTTCTTC
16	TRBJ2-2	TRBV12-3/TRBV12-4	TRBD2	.	CASKKRERLGTGELFF	TGTGCCAGCAAAAAGCGGGAGCGTCTGGGAACCGGGGAGCTGTTTTTT
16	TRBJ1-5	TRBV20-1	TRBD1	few	CSARDLLRDSYQPQHF	TGCAGTGCTAGAGACCTCCTTCGGGACAGCTATCAGCCCCAGCATTTT
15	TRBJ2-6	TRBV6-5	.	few	CASSRGGSGANVLTF	TGTGCCAGCAGCCGGGGCGGCTCTGGGGCCAACGTCCTGACTTTC
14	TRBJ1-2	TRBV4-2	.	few	CASSHEQGRLGYTF	TGTGCCAGCAGCCATGAACAGGGTAGACTTGGCTACACCTTC
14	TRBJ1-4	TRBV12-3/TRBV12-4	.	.	CASSLGLGNEKLFF	TGTGCCAGCAGTTTGGGTTTAGGTAATGAAAAACTGTTTTTT
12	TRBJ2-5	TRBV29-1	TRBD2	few	CSVDLAGETQYF	TGCAGCGTTGATCTAGCGGGAGAGACCCAGTACTTC
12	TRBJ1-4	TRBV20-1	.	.	CSALGADEKLFF	TGCAGTGCTCTAGGAGCAGACGAAAAACTGTTTTTT
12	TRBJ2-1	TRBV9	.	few	CASSGRAGEQFF	TGTGCCAGCAGCGGAAGAGCGGGTGAGCAGTTCTTC
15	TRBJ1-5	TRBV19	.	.	CASSDRSSGNQPQHF	TGTGCCAGTTCTGACAGGTCATCGGGCAATCAGCCCCAGCATTTT
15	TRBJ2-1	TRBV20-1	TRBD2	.	CSAISGILTNNEQFF	TGCAGTGCGATTAGCGGGATCCTAACCAACAATGAGCAGTTCTTC
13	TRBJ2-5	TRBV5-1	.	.	CASSYGPQETQYF	TGCGCCAGCAGCTACGGGCCTCAGGAGACCCAGTACTTC
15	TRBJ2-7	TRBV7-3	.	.	CASSVGVAAAYEQYF	TGTGCCAGCAGCGTAGGGGTAGCGGCTGCCTACGAGCAGTACTTC
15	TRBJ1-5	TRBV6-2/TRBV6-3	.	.	CASSYTRGSNQPQHF	TGTGCCAGCAGTTACACCAGGGGTAGCAATCAGCCCCAGCATTTT
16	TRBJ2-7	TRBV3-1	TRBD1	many	CASSQQRTGPHYEQYF	TGTGCCAGCAGCCAACAACGGACAGGCCCCCACTACGAGCAGTACTTC
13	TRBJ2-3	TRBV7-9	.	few	CASSYAYTDTQYF	TGTGCCAGCAGCTACGCCTATACAGATACGCAGTATTTT
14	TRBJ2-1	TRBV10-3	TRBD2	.	CAISETSGYNEQFF	TGTGCCATCAGTGAGACTAGCGGATACAATGAGCAGTTCTTC
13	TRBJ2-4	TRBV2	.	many	CASRGARTGQEYF	TGTGCCAGCAGGGGCGCCAGGACGGGACAAGAGTACTTC
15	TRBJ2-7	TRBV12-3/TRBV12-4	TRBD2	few	CASSLRLAVSYEQYF	TGTGCCAGCAGTTTAAGACTAGCGGTGTCCTACGAGCAGTACTTC
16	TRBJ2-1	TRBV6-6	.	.	CASSYFLDYGNNEQFF	TGTGCCAGCAGTTACTTTCTGGACTACGGGAACAATGAGCAGTTCTTC
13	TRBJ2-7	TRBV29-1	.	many	CSVEEVAPYEQYF	TGCAGCGTTGAAGAGGTAGCCCCCTACGAGCAGTACTTC
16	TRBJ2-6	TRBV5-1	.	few	CASSLVGGRRANVLTF	TGCGCCAGCAGCTTGGTGGGGGGGCGTCGGGCCAACGTCCTGACTTTC
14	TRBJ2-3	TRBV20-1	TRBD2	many	CSARDRLATDTQYF	TGCAGTGCTAGAGATAGACTAGCCACAGATACGCAGTATTTT
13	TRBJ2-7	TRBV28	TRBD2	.	CASSYLAGDEQYF	TGTGCCAGCAGTTACCTAGCGGGAGACGAGCAGTACTTC